At least ten counts were recorded for the clone carrying this T cell receptor beta chain. TCRdb reanalysed the RT-PCR reads using MiXCR and keeps one entry per CDR3 protein. The repertoire holds about 680,000 distinct CDR3 sequences, 14% seen once, with about 3.9% in the top ten. Germline loops: CDR1 MNHEY, CDR2 SVGAGI. V lost 2 bases, J lost 3 bases, and 8 bases lay in between. The length of the CDR3 is 14 residues. Sequenced input: memory CD4+ T cells from blood. The chain has TRBV6-5 and TRBJ1-5; D possibly corresponds to TRBD1 (6 bases). This clonotype was sampled from a female donor in good health, serving as a healthy control. CDR3 region: CASSYGQYNQPQHF. CDR3 DNA sequence: TGTGCCAGCAGTTACGGACAGTACAATCAGCCCCAGCATTTT.